This TCR beta chain was documented in a study of Ad26.COV2.S vaccination and SARS-CoV-2 variants. Regarding the study as a whole: Analyses of TCR breadth and depth may have underestimated total T cell responses.

As concerns this clone: Antigen unknown.

The treatment is: some 20 received Ad26.COV2.S at low or high dose, single or two shots; 5 received placebo; per-sample allocation not given. All samples were drawn on day 63, counting from the first vaccine or placebo injection. Aged 18-55 years, donor was enrolled in Boston in about 2020. It was Wuhan-strain SARS-CoV-2 spike that the Ad26 vaccine vector expressed. Generated by immunoSEQ multiplex PCR, the TCRdb table keeps only in-frame clones and is missing some. Among approximately 420,000 clones, 70% to 90% were seen once, and the ten largest hold 3.5%. This sequence was found in a person aged 18-60 years who received the Ad26.COV2.S COVID-19 vaccine or a placebo. This sample comprised peripheral blood, obtained in a trial of Ad26.COV2.S vaccine versus placebo.

Here the CDR3 reads CASRPGTGGLGGYTF. The CDR3 region has the DNA TGTGCCAGCAGACCCGGGACAGGGGGATTGGGAGGCTACACCTTC. The V gene is TRBV6-5, the J gene TRBJ1-2; TRBD1 agrees at 11 bases. Per germline, CDR1 MNHEY and CDR2 SVGAGI. J was trimmed by 8 bases and V by 6 bases; bases with no gene match: 11. The CDR3 extends over 15 amino acids.